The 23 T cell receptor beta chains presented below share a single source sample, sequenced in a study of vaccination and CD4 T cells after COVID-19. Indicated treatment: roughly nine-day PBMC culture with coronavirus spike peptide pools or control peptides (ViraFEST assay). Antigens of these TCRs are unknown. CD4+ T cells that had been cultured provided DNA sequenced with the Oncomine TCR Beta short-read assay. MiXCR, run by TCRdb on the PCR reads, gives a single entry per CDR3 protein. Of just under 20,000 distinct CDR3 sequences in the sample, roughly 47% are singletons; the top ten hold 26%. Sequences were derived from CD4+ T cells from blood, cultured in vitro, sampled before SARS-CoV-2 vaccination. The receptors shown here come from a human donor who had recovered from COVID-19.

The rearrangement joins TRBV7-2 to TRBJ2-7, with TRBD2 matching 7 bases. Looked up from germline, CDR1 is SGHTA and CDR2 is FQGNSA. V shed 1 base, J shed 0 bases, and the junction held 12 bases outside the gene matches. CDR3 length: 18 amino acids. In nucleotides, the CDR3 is TGTGCCAGCAGCTTAGGTCTACCTAGCGGACGCCACTCCTACGAGCAGTACTTC. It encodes CASSLGLPSGRHSYEQYF.

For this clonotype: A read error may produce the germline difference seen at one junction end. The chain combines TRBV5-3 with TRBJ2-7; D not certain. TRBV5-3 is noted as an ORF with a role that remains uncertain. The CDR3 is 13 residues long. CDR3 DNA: TGTGCCAGCAGCTTGAGGCCGTCCTACGAGCAGTACTTC. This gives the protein CASSLRPSYEQYF.

CDR3 nucleotide sequence: TGCAGCGTTGCGAGCCACCGGGGCAATCAGCCCCAGCATTTT. This sequence encodes CSVASHRGNQPQHF. The chain carries TRBV29-1 and TRBJ1-5; D unresolved. CDR3 length: 14 amino acids. Trimming took off 4 bases at V and 2 bases at J, with 12 bases between the two ends. In germline, CDR1 is SQVTM, CDR2 ANQGSEA.

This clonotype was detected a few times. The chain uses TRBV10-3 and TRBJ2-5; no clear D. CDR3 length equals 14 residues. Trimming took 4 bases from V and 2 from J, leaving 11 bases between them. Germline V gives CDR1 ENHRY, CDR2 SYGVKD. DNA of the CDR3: TGTGCCATCAGTGTGAACCGGCTACAAGAGACCCAGTACTTC. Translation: CAISVNRLQETQYF.

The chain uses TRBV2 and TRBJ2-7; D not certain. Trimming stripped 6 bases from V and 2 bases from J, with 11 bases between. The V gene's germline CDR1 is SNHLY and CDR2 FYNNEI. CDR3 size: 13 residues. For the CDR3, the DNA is TGTGCCAGCAGCCTCCGACCCGCCTACGAGCAGTACTTC. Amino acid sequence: CASSLRPAYEQYF.

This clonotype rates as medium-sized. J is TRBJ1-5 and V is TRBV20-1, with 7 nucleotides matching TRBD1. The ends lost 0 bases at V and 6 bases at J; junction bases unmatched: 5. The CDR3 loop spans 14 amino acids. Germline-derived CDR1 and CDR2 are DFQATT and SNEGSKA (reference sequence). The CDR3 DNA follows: TGCAGTGCTAGAGAATCTACAGGGGCTCAGCCCCAGCATTTT. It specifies CSARESTGAQPQHF.

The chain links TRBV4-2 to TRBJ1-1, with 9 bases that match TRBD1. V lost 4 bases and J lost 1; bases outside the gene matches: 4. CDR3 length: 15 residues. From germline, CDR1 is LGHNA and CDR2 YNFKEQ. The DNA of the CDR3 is TGTGCCAGCAGCCCAGGGGGACAGGGGAACACTGAAGCTTTCTTT. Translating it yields CASSPGGQGNTEAFF.

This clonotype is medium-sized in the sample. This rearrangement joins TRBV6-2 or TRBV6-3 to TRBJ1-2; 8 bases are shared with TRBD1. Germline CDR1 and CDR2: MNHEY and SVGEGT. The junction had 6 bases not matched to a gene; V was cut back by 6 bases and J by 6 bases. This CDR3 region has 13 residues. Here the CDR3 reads CASRKTGEDGYTF. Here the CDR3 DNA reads TGTGCCAGCAGAAAGACAGGGGAGGATGGCTACACCTTC.

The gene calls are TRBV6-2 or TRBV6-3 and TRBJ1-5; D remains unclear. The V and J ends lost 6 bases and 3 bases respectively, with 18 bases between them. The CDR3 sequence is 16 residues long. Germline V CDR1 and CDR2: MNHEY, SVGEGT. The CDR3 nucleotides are TGTGCCAGCAGCGACCCCGGCGGGAGTCTCAATCAGCCCCAGCATTTT. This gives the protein CASSDPGGSLNQPQHF.

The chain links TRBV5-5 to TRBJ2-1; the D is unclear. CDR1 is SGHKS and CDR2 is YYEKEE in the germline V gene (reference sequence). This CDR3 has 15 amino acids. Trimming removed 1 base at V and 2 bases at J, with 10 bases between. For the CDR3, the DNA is TGTGCCAGCAGCTTGAATGGGTGGACCTACAATGAGCAGTTCTTC. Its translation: CASSLNGWTYNEQFF.

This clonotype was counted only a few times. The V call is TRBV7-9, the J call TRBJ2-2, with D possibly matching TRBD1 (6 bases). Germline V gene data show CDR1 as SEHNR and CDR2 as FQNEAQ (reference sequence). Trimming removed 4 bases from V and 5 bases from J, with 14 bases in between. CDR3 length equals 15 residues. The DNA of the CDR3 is TGTGCCAGCAGCTCCACAGGGCCCGGGACCGGGGAGCTGTTTTTT. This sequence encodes CASSSTGPGTGELFF.

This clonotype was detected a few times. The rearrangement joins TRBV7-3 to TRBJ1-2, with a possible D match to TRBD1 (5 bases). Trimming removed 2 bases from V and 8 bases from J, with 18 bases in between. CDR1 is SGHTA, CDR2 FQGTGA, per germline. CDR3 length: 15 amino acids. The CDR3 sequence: CASSLYGWGVGGYTF. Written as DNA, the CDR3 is TGTGCCAGCAGCTTATATGGCTGGGGGGTAGGGGGCTACACCTTC.

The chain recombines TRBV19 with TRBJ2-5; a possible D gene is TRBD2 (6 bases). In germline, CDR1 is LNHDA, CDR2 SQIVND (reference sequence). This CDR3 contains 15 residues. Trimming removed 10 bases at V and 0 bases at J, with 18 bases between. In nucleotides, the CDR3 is TGTGCCACCTCAGGAGGGAACAGAGACCAAGAGACCCAGTACTTC. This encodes CATSGGNRDQETQYF.

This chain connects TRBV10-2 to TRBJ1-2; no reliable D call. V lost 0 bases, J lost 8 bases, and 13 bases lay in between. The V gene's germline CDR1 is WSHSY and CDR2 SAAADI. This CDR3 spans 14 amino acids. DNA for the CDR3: TGCGCCAGCAGTGAGTCGTTTGGAGGTTACGGCTACACCTTC. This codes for CASSESFGGYGYTF.

The CDR3: CASMPGTPAPEQYF. CDR3 nucleotides: TGTGCCAGCATGCCTGGGACTCCCGCCCCCGAGCAGTACTTC. V gene TRBV28 combines with J gene TRBJ2-7, with D possibly TRBD2 on 6 matching bases. Trimming pared 7 bases from V and 6 bases from J, leaving 19 bases between. The germline V gene has CDR1 MDHEN and CDR2 SYDVKM. CDR3 length: 14 amino acids.

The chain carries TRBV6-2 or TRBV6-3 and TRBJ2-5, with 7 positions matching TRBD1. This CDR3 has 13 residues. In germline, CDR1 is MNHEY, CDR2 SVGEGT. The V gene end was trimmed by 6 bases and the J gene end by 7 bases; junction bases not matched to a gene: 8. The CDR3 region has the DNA TGTGCCAGCAGCGTAATCAGGGGGTGGACCCAGTACTTC. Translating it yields CASSVIRGWTQYF.

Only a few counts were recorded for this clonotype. In DNA, the CDR3 is TGTGCCAGCAGTTGGGGGACAGGGAGCAACGAGCAGTACTTC. It specifies CASSWGTGSNEQYF. This rearrangement joins TRBV12-3 or TRBV12-4 to TRBJ2-7, with 9 bases that match TRBD1. CDR3 length equals 14 residues. Trimming at V came to 4 bases and at J to 5 bases, leaving 6 bases not matched to a gene.

Written as DNA, the CDR3 is TGTGCCAGTAGTATAGTCCCGACAGCCCAAGAGACCCAGTACTTC. Protein: CASSIVPTAQETQYF. The gene calls are TRBV19 and TRBJ2-5; perhaps TRBD1 as D (5 bases). The ends were cut back, 1 base at V and 1 base at J, with 10 bases in the middle. In germline, CDR1 is LNHDA, CDR2 SQIVND (reference sequence). The CDR3 spans 15 residues.

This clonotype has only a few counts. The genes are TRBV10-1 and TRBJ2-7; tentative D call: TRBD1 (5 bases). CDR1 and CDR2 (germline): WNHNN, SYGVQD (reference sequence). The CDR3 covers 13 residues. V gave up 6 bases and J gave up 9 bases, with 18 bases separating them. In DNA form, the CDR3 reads TGCGCCAGCAGCCCAGGGAAGGACGTCGGGCAGTACTTC. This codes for CASSPGKDVGQYF.

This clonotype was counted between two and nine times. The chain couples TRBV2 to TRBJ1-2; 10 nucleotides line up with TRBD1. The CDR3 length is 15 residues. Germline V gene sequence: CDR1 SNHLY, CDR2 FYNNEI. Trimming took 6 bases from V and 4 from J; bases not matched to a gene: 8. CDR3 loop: CASRGGTGAAYGYTF. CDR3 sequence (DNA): TGTGCCAGCAGGGGGGGGACAGGGGCAGCCTATGGCTACACCTTC.

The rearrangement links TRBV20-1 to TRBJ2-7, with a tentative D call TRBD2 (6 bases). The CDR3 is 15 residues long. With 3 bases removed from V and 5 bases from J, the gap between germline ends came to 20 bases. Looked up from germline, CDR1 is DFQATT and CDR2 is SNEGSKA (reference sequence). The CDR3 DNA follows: TGCAGTGCTAGCGCATTATTGGGGACTCCCAACGAGCAGTACTTC. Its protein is CSASALLGTPNEQYF.

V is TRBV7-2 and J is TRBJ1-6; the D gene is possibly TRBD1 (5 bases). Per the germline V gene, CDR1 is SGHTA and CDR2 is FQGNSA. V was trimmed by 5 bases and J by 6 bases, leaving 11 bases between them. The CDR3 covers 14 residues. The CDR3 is CASSQGRSNSPLHF. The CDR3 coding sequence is TGTGCCAGCAGCCAGGGACGGTCTAATTCACCCCTCCACTTT.

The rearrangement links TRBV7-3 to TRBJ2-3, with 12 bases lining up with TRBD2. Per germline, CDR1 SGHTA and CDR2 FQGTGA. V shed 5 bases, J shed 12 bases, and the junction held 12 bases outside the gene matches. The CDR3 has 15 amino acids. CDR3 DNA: TGTGCCAGCAGCCCGACTAGCGGGGGAACTCAGGGACAGTATTTT. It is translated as CASSPTSGGTQGQYF.